This T cell receptor beta chain was profiled in a study of blood T cell repertoires in COVID-19. V lost 3 bases and J lost 7; bases outside the gene matches: 13. The germline V gene encodes CDR1 DFQATT and CDR2 SNEGSKA (reference sequence). The CDR3 has 15 amino acids. Authors' data handling: Researchers report that nucleated cell counts were estimated from reference gene primer amplification. TCRdb keeps only in-frame clones here, not all; method: immunoSEQ multiplex PCR. That table is the source of V, J and clone size, and D and trimming were worked out from the DNA. The repertoire has 250,000 to 300,000 clones, about 90% of them found once; the top ten carry over 9.5%.

The sample was peripheral blood. The sequence was collected from a woman aged 25 to 45 with COVID-19, enrolled during active disease. The rearrangement links TRBV20-1 to TRBJ2-7, with TRBD1 identical over 9 bases. CDR3 in DNA: TGCAGTGCTAGTTTGGCCGGGACAGGGTCTCGGGAGCAGTACTTC. This sequence encodes CSASLAGTGSREQYF.